The next 12 T cell receptor beta chains were all read from a single sample in a study of beta chain features in type 1 diabetes. Study-level findings and limits: There was a moderate but significant shortening of TCRB CDR3s in all four CD4+ subsets of Type 1 diabetes patients.

Antigen specificity for these receptors is unknown. The study reverse transcribed the entire isolated RNA, so it sequenced expressed TCRB transcripts. Only in-frame clones appear in the TCRdb table, and some are missing; sequencing was by immunoSEQ multiplex PCR. This table has around 710,000 clones, around 12% appearing once. Sequenced material: naive CD4+ T cells from blood. Receptors originate from a young man with type 1 diabetes.

This clone has more than one count but fewer than ten. This rearrangement joins TRBV5-1 to TRBJ2-3; D possibly uses TRBD1 or TRBD2 (6 bases each). Trimming left V 0 bases short and J 6 bases short, with 14 bases between. Germline V gene data show CDR1 as SGHRS and CDR2 as YFSETQ. The CDR3 covers 15 residues. CDR3 sequence: CASSLAASGADTQYF. CDR3 in DNA: TGCGCCAGCAGCTTGGCGGCCTCGGGGGCGGATACGCAGTATTTT. The variable domain in full, completed from reference TRBV5-1 and TRBJ2-3, reads KAGVTQTPRYLIKTRGQQVTLSCSPISGHRSVSWYQQTPGQGLQFLFEYFSETQRNKGNFPGRFSGRQFSNSRSEMNVSTLELGDSALYLCASSLAASGADTQYFGPGTRLTVL.

In this sample, this clone turned up a few times. This chain connects TRBV2 to TRBJ1-5; 8 bases are a match to TRBD1. The CDR3 has 15 amino acids. Trimming cost V 7 bases and J 7 bases; bases outside gene matches: 12. Germline CDR1 is SNHLY and CDR2 is FYNNEI. CDR3 residues: CASTPDRGGEQPQHF. DNA for the CDR3: TGTGCCAGCACCCCCGACAGGGGAGGAGAACAGCCCCAGCATTTT.

The chain uses TRBV13 and TRBJ1-2, with TRBD1 matching 7 bases. Trimming took 4 bases from V and 6 from J; bases not matched to a gene: 8. Germline V gene lookup returns CDR1 PRHDT and CDR2 FYEKMQ (reference sequence). The CDR3 is made up of 14 amino acids. The CDR3 coding sequence is TGTGCCAGCAGCTCACCGACAGGGAGCGATGGCTACACCTTC. It specifies CASSSPTGSDGYTF. The full variable domain, its missing parts supplied by reference TRBV13 and TRBJ1-2, is AAGVIQSPRHLIKEKRETATLKCYPIPRHDTVYWYQQGPGQDPQFLISFYEKMQSDKGSIPDRFSAQQFSDYHSELNMSSLELGDSALYFCASSSPTGSDGYTFGSGTRLTVV.

The V gene is TRBV29-1, the J gene TRBJ2-2; 12 nucleotides agree with TRBD1. The germline V gene encodes CDR1 SQVTM and CDR2 ANQGSEA. The trim removed 4 bases at V and 2 bases at J, leaving 5 bases unmatched. This CDR3 has 16 amino acids. The CDR3 protein is CSVAGTGGYNTGELFF. The CDR3 DNA reads as TGCAGCGTTGCTGGGACAGGGGGCTATAACACCGGGGAGCTGTTTTTT.

This chain joins TRBV19 and TRBJ2-5; D might be TRBD2 (5 bases). Germline V gene data show CDR1 as LNHDA and CDR2 as SQIVND (reference sequence). The V and J ends lost 0 bases and 7 bases respectively, with 9 bases between them. The CDR3 length is 13 residues. The CDR3 DNA reads TGTGCCAGTAGTATAGACGAACGGGGGACCCAGTACTTC. Residues: CASSIDERGTQYF.

The chain uses TRBV7-7 and TRBJ2-3, with 8 bases fitting TRBD1. The V gene end was trimmed by 5 bases and the J gene end by 7 bases; junction bases not matched to a gene: 5. Per the germline V gene, CDR1 is SSHAT and CDR2 is FNYEAQ (reference sequence). CDR3 length equals 13 residues. DNA of the CDR3: TGTGCCAGCAGCACAGGGGGGAAAAATACGCAGTATTTT. It yields the protein CASSTGGKNTQYF. Combining the CDR3 with reference TRBV7-7 and TRBJ2-3 gives the whole variable domain GAGVSQSPRYKVTKRGQDVTLRCDPISSHATLYWYQQALGQGPEFLTYFNYEAQPDKSGLPSDRFSAERPEGSISTLTIQRTEQRDSAMYRCASSTGGKNTQYFGPGTRLTVL.

The genes are TRBV10-3 and TRBJ1-2; D remains unclear. Trimming took off 2 bases at V and 6 bases at J, with 16 bases between the two ends. CDR3 size: 15 residues. CDR1 and CDR2 (germline): ENHRY, SYGVKD. Here the CDR3 DNA reads TGTGCCATCAGTGAGGGTCTCCTAGCCGGGAATGGCTACACCTTC. Encoded protein: CAISEGLLAGNGYTF.

This clone was detected a few times. J is TRBJ2-3 and V is TRBV2, with a weak D call TRBD1 (6 bases). V was trimmed by 4 bases and J by 1 base, leaving 12 bases between them. There are 15 residues in the CDR3. The V gene's germline CDR1 is SNHLY and CDR2 FYNNEI. The CDR3 region is CASSAWRQGTDTQYF. In nucleotides, the CDR3 is TGTGCCAGCAGTGCCTGGAGACAGGGCACAGATACGCAGTATTTT.

This clone was seen a few times. CDR3 sequence (DNA): TGTGCCAGCAGGCGACCCTCGGTCAGCACCGGGGAGCTGTTTTTT. Translated: CASRRPSVSTGELFF. The chain uses TRBV6-5 and TRBJ2-2; D remains ambiguous. CDR1 is MNHEY, CDR2 SVGAGI, per germline. V lost 6 bases, J lost 4 bases, and 15 bases lay in between. The CDR3 loop spans 15 amino acids.

The chain joins TRBV4-3 to TRBJ2-5; TRBD1 matches at 10 bases. The CDR3 covers 16 residues. V shed 0 bases, J shed 4 bases, and the junction held 5 bases outside the gene matches. Germline V gene lookup returns CDR1 LGHNA and CDR2 YSLEER. CDR3 in DNA: TGCGCCAGCAGCCAAGATCTAGGACAGGGGGGAGAGACCCAGTACTTC. This codes for CASSQDLGQGGETQYF.

CDR3 nucleotides: TGTGCCAGCAGCGTAGGCCCGGCGGGGGGGCTTTACGAGCAGTACTTC. Amino acids: CASSVGPAGGLYEQYF. This chain uses TRBV9 with TRBJ2-7; 9 bases match TRBD2. The CDR3 is 16 amino acids. The germline CDR1 and CDR2 sequences are SGDLS and YYNGEE. The ends lost 0 bases at V and 4 bases at J; junction bases unmatched: 8.

Worth noting for this clone: Within the sample, other DNA sequences also encode this same CDR3. V gene TRBV4-3 combines with J gene TRBJ2-3; 8 bases are shared with TRBD2. The CDR3 is 15 amino acids. Trimming took 1 base from V and 6 from J; bases not matched to a gene: 6. Germline values: CDR1 LGHNA, CDR2 YSLEER. CDR3 sequence reads: CASSQGYGGADTQYF. CDR3 sequence (DNA): TGCGCCAGCAGCCAAGGGTACGGGGGGGCTGATACGCAGTATTTT.